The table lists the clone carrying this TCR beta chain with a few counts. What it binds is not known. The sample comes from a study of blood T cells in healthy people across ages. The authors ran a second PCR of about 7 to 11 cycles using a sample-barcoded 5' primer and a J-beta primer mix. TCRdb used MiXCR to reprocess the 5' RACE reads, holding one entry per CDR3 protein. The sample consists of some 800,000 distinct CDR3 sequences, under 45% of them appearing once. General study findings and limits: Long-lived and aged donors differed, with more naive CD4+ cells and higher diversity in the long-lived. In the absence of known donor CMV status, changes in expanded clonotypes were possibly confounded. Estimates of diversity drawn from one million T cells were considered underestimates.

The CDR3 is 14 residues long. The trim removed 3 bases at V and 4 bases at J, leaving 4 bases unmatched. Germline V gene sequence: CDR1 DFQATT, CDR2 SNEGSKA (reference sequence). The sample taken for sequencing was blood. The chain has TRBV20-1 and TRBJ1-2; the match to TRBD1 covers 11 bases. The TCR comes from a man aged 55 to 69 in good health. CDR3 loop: CSASRDRGFYGYTF. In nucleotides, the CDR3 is TGCAGTGCTAGTAGGGACAGGGGGTTCTATGGCTACACCTTC.